This TCR beta chain appears in the sequencing data of a study of technical replicates of blood from a handful of donors. Germline CDR1 and CDR2: SGHRS and YFSETQ. V lost 0 bases to trimming and J lost 0 bases, with 21 bases between them. This CDR3 region has 19 residues. Sequencing was performed with immunoSEQ multiplex PCR; in TCRdb, only in-frame clones are kept and a portion is missing. The table lists 66,000 or so clones, roughly 97% of them singletons. Sequenced material: T cells isolated from PBMCs. The origin of this receptor is a human donor in good health. The chain employs TRBV5-1 and TRBJ2-5, with D maybe TRBD1 (6 bases). Here the CDR3 reads CASSLGVAGVRDHQETQYF. For the CDR3, the DNA is TGCGCCAGCAGCTTGGGTGTGGCAGGGGTAAGGGACCACCAAGAGACCCAGTACTTC.